This T cell receptor (beta chain) was identified in a study of vaccination and CD4 T cells after COVID-19. The Oncomine TCR Beta short-read assay sequenced DNA from cultured CD4+ T cells. TCRdb ran MiXCR on the PCR reads and lists one entry per CDR3 protein. Among thousands of distinct CDR3 sequences, approximately 37% were seen once, and the ten largest hold roughly 13%. To note about this clonotype: No antigen is known for it. Mismatch with germline at one junction end may stem from a read error.

Treatment in this sample: roughly 11-day PBMC culture with coronavirus spike peptide pools or control peptides (ViraFEST assay). Samples of CD4+ T cells were obtained from the unexposed donor before the COVID-19 pandemic (2011-2018). In germline, CDR1 is MNHEY, CDR2 SVGEGT. The CDR3 covers 18 residues. Sequenced sample: CD4+ T cells from blood, cultured in vitro. The TCR was taken from a human donor in good health. The chain combines TRBV6-2 or TRBV6-3 with TRBJ1-5; TRBD1 aligns across 10 bases. The CDR3 protein is CASSYLFGQGQGNRPQHF. CDR3 bases: TGTGCCAGCAGTTACCTTTTTGGTCAGGGACAGGGGAATCGGCCCCAGCATTTT.